This passage covers 2 T cell receptor beta chains from one sample sequenced in a study of T cell clonality in common variable immunodeficiency. Libraries were prepared by immunoSEQ multiplex PCR; TCRdb keeps only in-frame clonotypes and omits some of them. The profile covers some 80,000 clones, none occurring a single time. Sample: peripheral blood mononuclear cells. The receptors here all came from a person aged 18 to 75 in good health.

This clone came up many times. Read coverage stops 3 residues before the CDR3 terminus; the germline J gene supplies the remainder. J is TRBJ2-5 and V is TRBV19; a weak D match, TRBD2 (7 bases). CDR3 size: 16 residues. V was shortened by 3 bases and J by 4 bases, with 18 bases between the two germline ends. From germline, CDR1 is LNHDA and CDR2 SQIVND (reference sequence). CDR3: CASSIVTGGRGETQYF. CDR3 DNA (partial): TGTGCCAGTAGTATCGTTACGGGGGGCCGGGGAGAGACC.

This clone was recorded at least ten times. An end of the junction differs from the germline gene, which may be a read error. Read data end 3 residues before the CDR3 end; the end is taken from the germline J gene. This sequence joins TRBV4-2 and TRBJ2-3; TRBD2 agrees at 7 bases. The length of the CDR3 is 17 residues. Per germline, CDR1 LGHNA and CDR2 YNFKEQ. The CDR3 sequence: CASSQEKAGLGTDTQYF. Incomplete CDR3 DNA: TGCGCCAGCAGCCAAGAAAAAGCGGGGCTCGGCACAGATACG.